A selection of T cell receptor beta chains follows, all from one sample in a study of OX40 agonist ivuxolimab in advanced cancers. Libraries were prepared by immunoSEQ multiplex PCR; TCRdb keeps only in-frame clonotypes and omits some of them. The table records approximately 60,000 clones, under 95% of them present only once. The sample was CD4+ or CD8+ T cells sorted from blood, taken in a trial of the OX40 agonist ivuxolimab. The receptors here all came from an adult with an advanced solid tumor such as melanoma, head and neck, liver or kidney cancer. Each CDR3 is given with its conserved first and last residue. The D gene is left open where the match is weak. Where a row states a size, it is once, few, many or the class of an expanded clone; other rows omit it.

CDR3: CASSPSLTGTDEQYF
DNA: TGCGCCAGCAGCCCATCTTTGACAGGGACCGACGAGCAGTACTTC
length: 15
J: TRBJ2-7
V: TRBV5-1
D: TRBD1
size: NA

CDR3: CASSIGGIGNQPQHF
DNA: TGTGCCAGTAGTATCGGAGGGATAGGCAATCAGCCCCAGCATTTT
length: 15
J: TRBJ1-5
V: TRBV19
D: NA
size: few

CDR3: CATSRAGQGSYEQYF
DNA: TGTGCCACCAGCAGGGCGGGACAGGGATCCTACGAGCAGTACTTC
length: 15
J: TRBJ2-7
V: TRBV15
D: TRBD1
size: NA

CDR3: CASSSMGFADTQYF
DNA: TGCGCCAGCAGTTCGATGGGCTTCGCAGATACGCAGTATTTT
length: 14
J: TRBJ2-3
V: TRBV5-1
D: NA
size: NA

CDR3: CASSLVGGPNEQFF
DNA: TGTGCCAGCAGCTTAGTGGGAGGGCCTAATGAGCAGTTCTTC
length: 14
J: TRBJ2-1
V: TRBV11-2
D: TRBD2
size: NA

CDR3: CASSTGATQGTGANVLTF
DNA: TGTGCCAGTAGTACCGGGGCGACACAGGGGACTGGGGCCAACGTCCTGACTTTC
length: 18
J: TRBJ2-6
V: TRBV19
D: TRBD1
size: NA

CDR3: CASSLPGGRGEKLFF
DNA: TGTGCCAGTAGTCTCCCGGGGGGACGCGGGGAAAAACTGTTTTTT
length: 15
J: TRBJ1-4
V: TRBV19
D: NA
size: NA

CDR3: CASSELAGGADTQYF
DNA: TGTGCCAGTAGTGAACTAGCGGGAGGTGCAGATACGCAGTATTTT
length: 15
J: TRBJ2-3
V: TRBV19
D: TRBD2
size: NA

CDR3: CASSPRTSGTDTQYF
DNA: TGTGCCAGCAGCCCAAGGACTAGCGGGACAGATACGCAGTATTTT
length: 15
J: TRBJ2-3
V: TRBV2
D: TRBD2
size: NA

CDR3: CAGGGSLYEQYF
DNA: TGTGCCGGGGGGGGTTCACTCTACGAGCAGTACTTC
length: 12
J: TRBJ2-7
V: TRBV6-1
D: TRBD2
size: few

CDR3: CASSYSMGFEAFF
DNA: TGTGCCAGCAGTTACTCGATGGGATTTGAAGCTTTCTTT
length: 13
J: TRBJ1-1
V: TRBV6-5
D: NA
size: NA

CDR3: CASRSQGGSYEQYF
DNA: TGTGCCAGTCGATCGCAGGGTGGTAGCTACGAGCAGTACTTC
length: 14
J: TRBJ2-7
V: TRBV2
D: NA
size: NA

CDR3: CASSLGVGEQYF
DNA: TGTGCCAGCAGTTTGGGGGTTGGCGAGCAGTACTTC
length: 12
J: TRBJ2-7
V: TRBV28
D: NA
size: NA

CDR3: CASSPDGSSRTDTQYF
DNA: TGCGCCAGCAGCCCCGACGGGAGCAGTCGCACAGATACGCAGTATTTT
length: 16
J: TRBJ2-3
V: TRBV5-1
D: NA
size: NA

CDR3: CASSLESGRASEQFF
DNA: TGTGCCAGCAGCTTGGAAAGCGGGAGGGCCAGCGAGCAGTTCTTC
length: 15
J: TRBJ2-1
V: TRBV5-8
D: TRBD2
size: NA

CDR3: CASSPDRGQIRNTIYF
DNA: TGTGCCAGCTCACCCGACAGGGGGCAAATAAGGAACACCATATATTTT
length: 16
J: TRBJ1-3
V: TRBV18
D: TRBD1
size: NA

CDR3: CASMAGGVYNEQFF
DNA: TGTGCCAGTATGGCGGGAGGAGTGTACAATGAGCAGTTCTTC
length: 14
J: TRBJ2-1
V: TRBV19
D: TRBD2
size: NA

CDR3: CASSLSGTAFNQPQHF
DNA: TGTGCCAGCAGTTTATCCGGGACAGCATTCAATCAGCCCCAGCATTTT
length: 16
J: TRBJ1-5
V: TRBV27
D: TRBD1
size: NA

CDR3: CSAPAAGEVF
DNA: TGCAGTGCCCCCGCGGCGGGAGAGGTCTTC
length: 10
J: TRBJ2-7
V: TRBV20-1
D: TRBD2
size: NA

CDR3: CASTVDPGPSYGYTF
DNA: TGTGCCAGCACCGTAGATCCGGGACCGAGCTATGGCTACACCTTC
length: 15
J: TRBJ1-2
V: TRBV6-1
D: NA
size: once

CDR3: CASRPSTGELFF
DNA: TGTGCCAGCAGGCCTAGTACCGGGGAGCTGTTTTTT
length: 12
J: TRBJ2-2
V: TRBV7-9
D: NA
size: NA

CDR3: CATSKDRINQPQHF
DNA: TGTGCCACCAGCAAAGACAGGATTAATCAGCCCCAGCATTTT
length: 14
J: TRBJ1-5
V: TRBV15
D: NA
size: NA

CDR3: CASSGRGLAGFDEQFF
DNA: TGTGCCAGCAGCGGACGGGGGCTAGCGGGTTTCGATGAGCAGTTCTTC
length: 16
J: TRBJ2-1
V: TRBV11-3
D: TRBD2
size: NA

CDR3: CASSFIGYEQYF
DNA: TGTGCCAGCAGTTTCATAGGCTACGAGCAGTACTTC
length: 12
J: TRBJ2-7
V: TRBV27
D: NA
size: NA

CDR3: CATRSAGARGSPLHF
DNA: TGTGCCACCAGATCTGCAGGGGCCCGGGGTTCACCCCTCCACTTT
length: 15
J: TRBJ1-6
V: TRBV15
D: NA
size: NA

CDR3: CASTRPGREKLFF
DNA: TGTGCCAGTACCCGACCCGGGAGGGAAAAACTGTTTTTT
length: 13
J: TRBJ1-4
V: TRBV19
D: NA
size: NA

CDR3: CASSYREELFF
DNA: TGTGCCAGCTCGTACAGGGAAGAACTGTTTTTT
length: 11
J: TRBJ1-4
V: TRBV18
D: NA
size: NA

CDR3: CASSPGRLAGHNEQFF
DNA: TGTGCCAGCAGCCCCGGGAGACTAGCGGGGCACAATGAGCAGTTCTTC
length: 16
J: TRBJ2-1
V: TRBV7-3
D: TRBD2
size: few

CDR3: CASSRPRTSGRGRGETQYF
DNA: TGTGCCAGCAGCCGGCCACGGACTAGCGGGAGGGGGAGGGGAGAGACCCAGTACTTC
length: 19
J: TRBJ2-5
V: TRBV7-2
D: TRBD2
size: NA